This T cell receptor (beta chain) originates from a study of monozygotic twins with cystic fibrosis. At the level of the study: With about 15 PCR cycles, barcoded libraries came from roughly 2.8 micrograms of fragmented DNA.

The CDR3 length is 14 residues. Germline V gives CDR1 MNHNS, CDR2 SASEGT. Trimming cost V 10 bases and J 7 bases; bases outside gene matches: 14. Findings and caveats of the study: No link emerged between shared CDR3 counts and age, concordance or severity. Unrelated CF individuals shared fewer identical clonotypes than monozygotic CF twins.

Assay used: immunoSEQ multiplex PCR; TCRdb lists only in-frame clones, some missing. The data contain fewer than 15,000 clones, approximately 98% of them singletons. As concerns this clone: Its antigen is not known.

The sequence came from a girl aged 2-10 years with cystic fibrosis. The chain is built from TRBV6-1 and TRBJ1-2, with TRBD1 matching 8 bases. Sequenced input: blood. CDR3 sequence reads: CATRSGQAELGYTF. Written as DNA, the CDR3 is TGTGCCACTAGATCGGGACAGGCCGAACTTGGCTACACCTTC.